This T cell receptor beta chain is from a study of T cell changes during pregnancy in multiple sclerosis. The germline V gene has CDR1 SGDLS and CDR2 YYNGEE. The CDR3 sequence is 14 residues long. V gave up 4 bases and J gave up 6 bases; unmatched junction bases: 6. The method was immunoSEQ multiplex PCR; TCRdb's version includes in-frame clones alone and lacks a portion of them. The sample includes around 80,000 clones, approximately 95% of them seen just once. The V gene is TRBV9, the J gene TRBJ2-1, with 8 bases aligning to TRBD2. This sequence originates from a female donor in good health, enrolled as a control in a pregnancy study. Material: peripheral blood, obtained in the second trimester of pregnancy. The CDR3 sequence is CASSSRGGANEQFF. DNA of the CDR3: TGTGCCAGCAGCTCACGGGGGGGAGCCAATGAGCAGTTCTTC.